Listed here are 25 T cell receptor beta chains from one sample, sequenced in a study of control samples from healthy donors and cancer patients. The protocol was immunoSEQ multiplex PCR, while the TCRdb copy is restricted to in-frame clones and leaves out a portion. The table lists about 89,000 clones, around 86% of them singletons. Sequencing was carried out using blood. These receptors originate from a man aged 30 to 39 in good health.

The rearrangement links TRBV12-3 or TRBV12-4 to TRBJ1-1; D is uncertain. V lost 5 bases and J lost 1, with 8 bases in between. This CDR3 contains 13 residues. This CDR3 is CASSPNWNTEAFF. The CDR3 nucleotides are TGTGCCAGCAGTCCCAACTGGAACACTGAAGCTTTCTTT.

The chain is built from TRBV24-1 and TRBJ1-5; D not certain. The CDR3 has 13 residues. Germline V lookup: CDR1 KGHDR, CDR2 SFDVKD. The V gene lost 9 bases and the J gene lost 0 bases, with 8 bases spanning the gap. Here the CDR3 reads CATEVYSNQPQHF. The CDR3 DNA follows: TGTGCCACCGAAGTCTATAGCAATCAGCCCCAGCATTTT.

CDR3 sequence: CAIRTRDSYGYTF. As DNA, the CDR3 is TGTGCCATCAGGACACGGGACAGCTATGGCTACACCTTC. V usage is TRBV10-3 and J usage is TRBJ1-2; 7 bases agree with TRBD1. J was trimmed by 4 bases and V by 6 bases; bases with no gene match: 5. The CDR3 totals 13 residues. CDR1 is ENHRY, CDR2 SYGVKD, per germline.

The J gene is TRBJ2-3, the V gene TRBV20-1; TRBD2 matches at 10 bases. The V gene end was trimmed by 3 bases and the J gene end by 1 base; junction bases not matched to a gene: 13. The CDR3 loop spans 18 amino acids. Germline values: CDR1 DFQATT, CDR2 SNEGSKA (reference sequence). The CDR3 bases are TGCAGTGCTAGTTCGAGCGGGGGGGGCTTGATTGGCACAGATACGCAGTATTTT. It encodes CSASSSGGGLIGTDTQYF.

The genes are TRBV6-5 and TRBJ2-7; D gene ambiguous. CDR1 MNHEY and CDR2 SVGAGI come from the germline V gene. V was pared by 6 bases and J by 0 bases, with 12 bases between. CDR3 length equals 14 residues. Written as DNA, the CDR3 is TGTGCCAGCAGAGTCGACGGTAGCTCCTACGAGCAGTACGTC. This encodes CASRVDGSSYEQYV.

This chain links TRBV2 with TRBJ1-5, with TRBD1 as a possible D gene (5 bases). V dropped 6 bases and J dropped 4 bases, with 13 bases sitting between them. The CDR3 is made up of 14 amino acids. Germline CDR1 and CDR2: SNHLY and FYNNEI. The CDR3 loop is CASRFSGTNQPQHF. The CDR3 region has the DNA TGTGCCAGCAGATTCTCCGGGACGAATCAGCCCCAGCATTTT.

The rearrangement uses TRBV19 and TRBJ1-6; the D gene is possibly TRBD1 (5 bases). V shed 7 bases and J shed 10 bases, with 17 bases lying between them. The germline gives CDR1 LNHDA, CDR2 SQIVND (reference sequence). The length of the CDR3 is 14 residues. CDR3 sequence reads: CASTFGAPGSPLHF. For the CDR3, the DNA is TGTGCCAGTACCTTTGGGGCACCGGGATCACCCCTCCACTTT.

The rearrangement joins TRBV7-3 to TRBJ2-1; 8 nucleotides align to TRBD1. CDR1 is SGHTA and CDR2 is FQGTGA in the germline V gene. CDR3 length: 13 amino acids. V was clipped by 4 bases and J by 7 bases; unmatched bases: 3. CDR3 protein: CASSSGQANEQFF. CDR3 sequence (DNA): TGTGCCAGCAGCTCGGGACAGGCGAATGAGCAGTTCTTC.

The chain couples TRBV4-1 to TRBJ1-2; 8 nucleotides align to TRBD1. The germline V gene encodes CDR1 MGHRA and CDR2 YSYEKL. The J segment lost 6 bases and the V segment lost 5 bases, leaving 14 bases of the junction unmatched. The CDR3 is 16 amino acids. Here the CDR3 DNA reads TGCGCCAGCAGCTTAACCCCGGGACAGGAGAAAGATGGCTACACCTTC. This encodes CASSLTPGQEKDGYTF.

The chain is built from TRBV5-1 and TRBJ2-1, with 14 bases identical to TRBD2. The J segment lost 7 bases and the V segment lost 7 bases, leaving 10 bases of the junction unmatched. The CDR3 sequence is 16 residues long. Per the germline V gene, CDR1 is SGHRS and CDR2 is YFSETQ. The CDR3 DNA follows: TGCGCCAGCTCCTGGACTAGCGGGGGGATGTGGAATGAGCAGTTCTTC. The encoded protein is CASSWTSGGMWNEQFF.

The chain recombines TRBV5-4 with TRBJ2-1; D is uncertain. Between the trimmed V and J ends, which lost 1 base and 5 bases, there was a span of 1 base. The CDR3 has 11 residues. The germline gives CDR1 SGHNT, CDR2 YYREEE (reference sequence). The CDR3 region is CASSLNNEQFF. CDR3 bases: TGTGCCAGCAGCTTGAACAATGAGCAGTTCTTC.

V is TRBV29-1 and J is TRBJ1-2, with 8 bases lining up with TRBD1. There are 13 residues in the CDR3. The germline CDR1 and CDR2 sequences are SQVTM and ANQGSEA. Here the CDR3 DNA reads TGCAGTGGGGAAGACAGGGGCCCCTATGGCTACACCTTC. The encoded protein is CSGEDRGPYGYTF.

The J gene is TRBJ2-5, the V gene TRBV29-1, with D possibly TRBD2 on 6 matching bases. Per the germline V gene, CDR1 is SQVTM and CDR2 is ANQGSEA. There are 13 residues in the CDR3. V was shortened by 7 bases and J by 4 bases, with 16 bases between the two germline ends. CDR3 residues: CSAAQGGRETQYF. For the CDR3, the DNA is TGCAGCGCCGCTCAGGGAGGACGAGAGACCCAGTACTTC.

The CDR3 is CASSPHGAEQETQYF. Written as DNA, the CDR3 is TGTGCCAGCAGCCCCCACGGGGCCGAGCAAGAGACCCAGTACTTC. V usage is TRBV11-2 and J usage is TRBJ2-5; either TRBD1 or TRBD2 may supply D (5 bases each). V was clipped by 5 bases and J by 2 bases, with 15 bases between them. CDR1 SGHAT and CDR2 FQNNGV come from the germline V gene. The CDR3 is 15 amino acids.

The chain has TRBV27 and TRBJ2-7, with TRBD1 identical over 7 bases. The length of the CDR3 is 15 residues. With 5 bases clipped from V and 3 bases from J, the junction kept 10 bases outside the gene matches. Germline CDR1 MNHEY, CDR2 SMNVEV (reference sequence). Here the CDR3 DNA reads TGTGCCAGCAGTCCCGAAGACAGGGCGGACTACGAGCAGTACTTC. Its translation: CASSPEDRADYEQYF.

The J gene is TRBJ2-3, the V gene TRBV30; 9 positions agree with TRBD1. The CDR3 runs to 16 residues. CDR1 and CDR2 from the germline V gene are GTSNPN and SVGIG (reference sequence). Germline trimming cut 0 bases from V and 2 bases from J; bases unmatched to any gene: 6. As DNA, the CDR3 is TGTGCCTGGAGTGTACTGGGACAGGGACCCACAGATACGCAGTATTTT. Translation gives CAWSVLGQGPTDTQYF.

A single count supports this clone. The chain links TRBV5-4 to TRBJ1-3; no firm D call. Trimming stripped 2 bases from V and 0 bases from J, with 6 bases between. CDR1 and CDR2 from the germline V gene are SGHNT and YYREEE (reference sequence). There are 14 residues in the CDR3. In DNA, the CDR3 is TGTGCCAGCAGCTTAGATAGCTCTGGAAACACCATATATTTT. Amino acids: CASSLDSSGNTIYF.

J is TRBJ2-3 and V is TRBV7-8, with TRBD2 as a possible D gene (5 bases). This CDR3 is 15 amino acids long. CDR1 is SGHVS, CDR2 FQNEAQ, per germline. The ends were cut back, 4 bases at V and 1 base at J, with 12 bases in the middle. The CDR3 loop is CASSYGLDRTDTQYF. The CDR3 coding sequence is TGTGCCAGCAGCTACGGACTGGACCGCACAGATACGCAGTATTTT.

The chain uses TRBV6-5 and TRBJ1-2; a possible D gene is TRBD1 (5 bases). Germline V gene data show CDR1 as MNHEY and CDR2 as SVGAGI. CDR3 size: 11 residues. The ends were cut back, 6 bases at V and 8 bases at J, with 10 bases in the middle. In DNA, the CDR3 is TGTGCCAGCAGCCTGGGGGGAGGCTACACCTTC. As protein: CASSLGGGYTF.

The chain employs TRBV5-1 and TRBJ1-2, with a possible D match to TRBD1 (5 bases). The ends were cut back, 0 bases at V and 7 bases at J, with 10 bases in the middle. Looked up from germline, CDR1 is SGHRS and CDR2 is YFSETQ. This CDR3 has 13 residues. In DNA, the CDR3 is TGCGCCAGCAGCTTGGAAGGGACGGCTGGCTACACCTTC. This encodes CASSLEGTAGYTF.

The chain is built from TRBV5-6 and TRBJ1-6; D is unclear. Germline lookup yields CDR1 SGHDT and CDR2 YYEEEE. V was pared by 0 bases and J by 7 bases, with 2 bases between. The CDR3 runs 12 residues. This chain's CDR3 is CASSLVNSPLHF. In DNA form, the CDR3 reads TGTGCCAGCAGCTTGGTAAATTCACCCCTCCACTTT.

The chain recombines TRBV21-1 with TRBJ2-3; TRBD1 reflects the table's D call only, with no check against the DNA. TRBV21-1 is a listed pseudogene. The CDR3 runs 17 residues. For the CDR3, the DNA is TGTGCCAGCGCCCGGGACAGGGGCCTCCCGTGCACAGATACGCAGTATTTT. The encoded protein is CASARDRGLPCTDTQYF.

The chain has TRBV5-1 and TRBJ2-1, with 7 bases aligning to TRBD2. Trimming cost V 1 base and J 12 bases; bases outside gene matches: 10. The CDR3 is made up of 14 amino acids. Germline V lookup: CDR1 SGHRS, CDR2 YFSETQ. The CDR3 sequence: CASSLRPAGSPQFF. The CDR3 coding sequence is TGCGCCAGCAGCTTGCGGCCAGCGGGGAGCCCGCAGTTCTTC.

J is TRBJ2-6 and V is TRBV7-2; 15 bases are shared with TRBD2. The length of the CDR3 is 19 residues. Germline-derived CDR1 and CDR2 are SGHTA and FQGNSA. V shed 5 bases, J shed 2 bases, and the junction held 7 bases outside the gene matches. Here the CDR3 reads CASSPRTSGGAAGANVLTF. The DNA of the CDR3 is TGTGCCAGCAGCCCCCGGACTAGCGGGGGGGCGGCTGGGGCCAACGTCCTGACTTTC.

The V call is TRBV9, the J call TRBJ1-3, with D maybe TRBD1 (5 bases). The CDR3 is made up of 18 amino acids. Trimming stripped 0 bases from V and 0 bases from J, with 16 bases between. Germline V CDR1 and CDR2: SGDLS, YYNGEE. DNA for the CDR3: TGTGCCAGCAGCGTAGGATTAGCCGGGACCCTCTCTGGAAACACCATATATTTT. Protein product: CASSVGLAGTLSGNTIYF.